The sequence of this T cell receptor (beta chain) was determined in a study of Ad26.COV2.S vaccination and SARS-CoV-2 variants. Treatment of the sample: 15 to 20 received Ad26.COV2.S at low or high dose, single or two shots; about 5 received placebo; per-sample allocation not given. Sampling was done on day 63 after the first vaccine or placebo injection. The junction had 7 bases not matched to a gene; V was cut back by 5 bases and J by 4 bases. The CDR3 totals 15 residues. Germline CDR1 and CDR2: SGHNT and YENEEA. Sequencing was performed with immunoSEQ multiplex PCR; in TCRdb, only in-frame clones are kept and a portion is missing. Among about 350,000 clones listed, about nine tenths were seen once.

The material sequenced was peripheral blood, taken in a trial of Ad26.COV2.S vaccine versus placebo. The chain recombines TRBV11-3 with TRBJ2-7; 11 nucleotides agree with TRBD1. The receptor comes from a person between 18 and 60 years old who received the Ad26.COV2.S COVID-19 vaccine or a placebo. In DNA, the CDR3 is TGTGCCAGCAGCCGCGACGGGACAGGGGGTTACGAGCAGTACTTC. This codes for CASSRDGTGGYEQYF.